The 29 T cell receptor beta chains below all came from one sample that was sequenced in a study of control samples from healthy donors and cancer patients. The method was immunoSEQ multiplex PCR; TCRdb's version includes in-frame clones alone and lacks a portion of them. The sample holds more than 95,000 clones, less than 90% seen once. The sequenced sample consisted of blood. The source of these receptors is a man aged 18-30 years in good health.

The rearrangement uses TRBV12-3 or TRBV12-4 and TRBJ2-4; unclear D gene. The length of the CDR3 is 12 residues. Trimming removed 8 bases from V and 1 base from J, with 6 bases in between. Written as DNA, the CDR3 is TGTGCCAGCCAAGGGGCCAAAAACATTCAGTACTTC. Translation gives CASQGAKNIQYF.

The chain carries TRBV19 and TRBJ1-1, with a possible D match to TRBD1 (5 bases). This CDR3 spans 13 amino acids. The V end was cut by 5 bases, the J end by 5 bases, with 12 bases between. Germline V gene data show CDR1 as LNHDA and CDR2 as SQIVND (reference sequence). For the CDR3, the DNA is TGTGCCAGTAGTCTTGGGGGGGAGACTGAAGCTTTCTTT. Its protein is CASSLGGETEAFF.

The chain links TRBV27 to TRBJ2-6; D is possibly TRBD2 (5 bases). Germline V gene sequence: CDR1 MNHEY, CDR2 SMNVEV (reference sequence). The CDR3 sequence is 16 residues long. V was clipped by 2 bases and J by 1 base, with 9 bases between them. Here the CDR3 DNA reads TGTGCCAGCAGTTTAATCCGGGGATCTGGGGCCAACGTCCTGACTTTC. It codes for CASSLIRGSGANVLTF. The full variable domain, rest sourced from reference TRBV27 and TRBJ2-6, is EAQVTQNPRYLITVTGKKLTVTCSQNMNHEYMSWYRQDPGLGLRQIYYSMNVEVTDKGDVPEGYKVSRKEKRNFPLILESPSPNQTSLYFCASSLIRGSGANVLTFGAGSRLTVL.

This clone was observed once. V and J are TRBV6-5 and TRBJ2-2; D perhaps matches TRBD2 (5 bases). V lost 2 bases to trimming and J lost 2 bases, with 12 bases between them. Germline assignment: CDR1 MNHEY and CDR2 SVGAGI. This CDR3 region has 16 residues. The CDR3: CASSYMSGANTGELFF. The DNA of the CDR3 is TGTGCCAGCAGTTACATGAGCGGAGCAAACACCGGGGAGCTGTTTTTT.

The rearrangement links TRBV12-5 to TRBJ2-4; the match to TRBD2 covers 8 bases. Per germline, CDR1 LGHNT and CDR2 FRNRAP. The CDR3 length is 14 residues. V trimming: 2 bases; J trimming: 9 bases; junction bases outside the gene matches: 6. The CDR3 protein is CASGLSTGGGIQYF. The CDR3 DNA reads as TGTGCTAGTGGTTTGTCTACGGGAGGGGGCATTCAGTACTTC.

The V gene is TRBV10-3, the J gene TRBJ1-4; D unresolved. CDR1 is ENHRY, CDR2 SYGVKD, per germline. CDR3 length: 17 amino acids. The V gene lost 0 bases and the J gene lost 9 bases, with 20 bases spanning the gap. The CDR3 loop is CAISESVMGSGPKKLFF. CDR3 coding DNA: TGTGCCATCAGTGAGTCGGTAATGGGTTCCGGGCCTAAAAAACTGTTTTTT.

The CDR3 sequence: CASSVTGGHQPQHF. DNA of the CDR3: TGTGCCAGCAGCGTGACGGGTGGTCATCAGCCCCAGCATTTT. This chain links TRBV9 with TRBJ1-5; D gene uncertain. The CDR3 totals 14 residues. CDR1 SGDLS and CDR2 YYNGEE come from the germline V gene. Trimming pared 2 bases from V and 5 bases from J, leaving 11 bases between.

The genes are TRBV7-6 and TRBJ2-5; 10 nucleotides align to TRBD1. After removal of 6 bases from V and 1 base from J, the junction contained 5 bases not matched to a gene. CDR3 length: 15 residues. The V gene's germline CDR1 is SGHVS and CDR2 FNYEAQ. CDR3 region: CASRVTGGPQETQYF. CDR3 in DNA: TGTGCCAGCAGAGTGACAGGGGGCCCCCAAGAGACCCAGTACTTC.

V is TRBV7-2 and J is TRBJ2-7; 7 nucleotides match TRBD2. The V gene end was trimmed by 1 base and the J gene end by 10 bases; junction bases not matched to a gene: 7. This CDR3 is 13 amino acids long. Looked up from germline, CDR1 is SGHTA and CDR2 is FQGNSA. For the CDR3, the DNA is TGTGCCAGCAGCTTAGTAGCCCTAGCGGAACAGTACTTC. The encoded protein is CASSLVALAEQYF.

This chain links TRBV27 with TRBJ2-7; 7 nucleotides align to TRBD2. V shed 4 bases and J 2 bases; nucleotides not matched to a gene: 8. Germline CDR1 and CDR2: MNHEY and SMNVEV (reference sequence). The CDR3 is 15 residues long. CDR3 DNA sequence: TGTGCCAGCAGTTCCGGACTAGAAAAGGCCTACGAGCAGTACTTC. Translated: CASSSGLEKAYEQYF.

This chain connects TRBV3-1 (or the pseudogene TRBV3-2) to TRBJ2-3; 12 nucleotides match TRBD2. Trimming removed 2 bases from V and 4 bases from J; junction bases left unmatched: 7. The CDR3 has 17 amino acids. Germline CDR1 reads LGHDT; CDR2 reads YNNKEL (reference sequence). Here the CDR3 reads CASSQMRLAGGPDTQYF. The CDR3, as DNA: TGTGCCAGCAGCCAAATGCGTCTAGCGGGGGGGCCAGATACGCAGTATTTT.

The chain joins TRBV7-9 to TRBJ2-7, with TRBD1 as a possible D gene (5 bases). The ends were cut back, 4 bases at V and 4 bases at J, with 17 bases in the middle. Germline values: CDR1 SEHNR, CDR2 FQNEAQ (reference sequence). The CDR3 runs 15 residues. CDR3 residues: CASSYGATPSYEQYF. CDR3 DNA: TGTGCCAGCAGCTATGGGGCCACCCCCAGTTACGAGCAGTACTTC.

This chain links TRBV11-3 with TRBJ1-1, with D hard to call. The CDR3 has 14 amino acids. V dropped 0 bases and J dropped 2 bases, with 7 bases sitting between them. Germline V gene sequence: CDR1 SGHNT, CDR2 YENEEA. As DNA, the CDR3 is TGTGCCAGCAGCTTAGATCGGGGAAACACTGAAGCTTTCTTT. Translation: CASSLDRGNTEAFF.

As DNA, the CDR3 is TGTGCCAGCAACCAACAGGGAACCGGGGAGCTGTTTTTT. Translating gives CASNQQGTGELFF. The chain carries TRBV6-5 and TRBJ2-2; maybe TRBD1 (6 bases). The CDR3 consists of 13 residues. Trimming removed 7 bases at V and 5 bases at J, with 11 bases between. CDR1 is MNHEY, CDR2 SVGAGI, per germline.

The chain couples TRBV19 to TRBJ1-2; no reliable D call. This CDR3 comprises 13 residues. Germline CDR1 is LNHDA and CDR2 is SQIVND (reference sequence). Trimming removed 5 bases from V and 3 bases from J, with 10 bases in between. This CDR3 reads CASSPVAYYGYTF. CDR3 nucleotide sequence: TGTGCCAGTAGTCCGGTTGCCTACTATGGCTACACCTTC.

The chain has TRBV9 and TRBJ2-1, with 12 bases identical to TRBD1. The CDR3 contains 18 residues. Germline loops: CDR1 SGDLS, CDR2 YYNGEE. Trimming cost V 4 bases and J 0 bases; bases outside gene matches: 8. The CDR3: CASSPGTGGVTSYNEQFF. The DNA for the CDR3 is TGTGCCAGCAGCCCCGGGACAGGGGGCGTAACCTCCTACAATGAGCAGTTCTTC.

J is TRBJ2-1 and V is TRBV11-3, with 8 bases identical to TRBD2. The CDR3 has 15 amino acids. V shed 1 base and J 7 bases; nucleotides not matched to a gene: 6. CDR1 and CDR2 from the germline V gene are SGHNT and YENEEA. DNA of the CDR3: TGTGCCAGCAGCTTAGCGGGGGGGAAAGAGAATGAGCAGTTCTTC. Translation gives CASSLAGGKENEQFF.

About this clone itself: The same CDR3 can be traced to other DNA sequences in this sample. J is TRBJ2-5 and V is TRBV9; no reliable D call. The CDR3 is 14 amino acids. Germline-derived CDR1 and CDR2 are SGDLS and YYNGEE. V was trimmed by 0 bases and J by 1 base, leaving 7 bases between them. The CDR3, as DNA: TGTGCCAGCAGCGTAGGCGGCCTCCAAGAGACCCAGTACTTC. Translating it yields CASSVGGLQETQYF.

The V and J genes are TRBV29-1 and TRBJ2-7, with no clear D. The V and J ends lost 4 bases and 0 bases respectively, with 10 bases between them. Germline lookup yields CDR1 SQVTM and CDR2 ANQGSEA. This CDR3 spans 13 amino acids. The DNA of the CDR3 is TGCAGCGTTGGACGGAGCAGCTCCTACGAGCAGTACTTC. Its protein is CSVGRSSSYEQYF.

The CDR3 DNA follows: TGCAGCGTCACACCCGGGACAGGCAATCAGCCCCAGCATTTT. It specifies CSVTPGTGNQPQHF. The V and J genes are TRBV29-1 and TRBJ1-5; 7 bases are shared with TRBD1. The ends lost 6 bases at V and 2 bases at J; junction bases unmatched: 7. This CDR3 has 14 residues. Germline V gene sequence: CDR1 SQVTM, CDR2 ANQGSEA.

The chain joins TRBV2 to TRBJ2-2; no definite D call. The CDR3 has 14 residues. V dropped 9 bases and J dropped 1 base, with 12 bases sitting between them. CDR1 and CDR2 (germline): SNHLY, FYNNEI. The CDR3 DNA reads TGTGCCAGGTCCGTGAAAGAGAACACCGGGGAGCTGTTTTTT. Its translation: CARSVKENTGELFF.

V gene TRBV9 combines with J gene TRBJ1-6; D remains unclear. The CDR3 contains 15 residues. Germline CDR1 and CDR2: SGDLS and YYNGEE. With 1 base removed from V and 1 base from J, the gap between germline ends came to 6 bases. Here the CDR3 DNA reads TGTGCCAGCAGCGTAAGGGAATCCTATAATTCACCCCTCCACTTT. Its protein is CASSVRESYNSPLHF.

V and J are TRBV19 and TRBJ2-7; possibly TRBD1 for D (6 bases). The CDR3 covers 14 residues. From germline, CDR1 is LNHDA and CDR2 SQIVND (reference sequence). The V end was cut by 3 bases, the J end by 2 bases, with 11 bases between. CDR3: CASSIPDSPYEQYF. The CDR3, as DNA: TGTGCCAGTAGTATCCCGGACAGTCCCTACGAGCAGTACTTC.

The CDR3 is CASSQGPASETYEQYF. CDR3 bases: TGTGCCAGCAGCCAAGGCCCAGCTAGCGAGACCTACGAGCAGTACTTC. The V and J genes are TRBV14 and TRBJ2-7, with a possible D match to TRBD2 (6 bases). V lost 1 base and J lost 2, with 15 bases in between. The CDR3 extends over 16 amino acids. Germline CDR1 reads SGHDN; CDR2 reads FVKESK. The full variable domain, with the rest looked up from reference TRBV14 and TRBJ2-7, is EAGVTQFPSHSVIEKGQTVTLRCDPISGHDNLYWYRRVMGKEIKFLLHFVKESKQDESGMPNNRFLAERTGGTYSTLKVQPAELEDSGVYFCASSQGPASETYEQYFGPGTRLTVT.

The chain combines TRBV6-5 with TRBJ2-5; possible D gene TRBD1, 6 bases. Germline V lookup: CDR1 MNHEY, CDR2 SVGAGI. The CDR3 extends over 15 amino acids. Trimming pared 7 bases from V and 7 bases from J, leaving 22 bases between. CDR3 in amino acids: CASIQGPGGFWTQYF. The DNA for the CDR3 is TGTGCCAGCATCCAGGGGCCCGGTGGCTTCTGGACCCAGTACTTC.

This sequence joins TRBV19 and TRBJ1-2; D not certain. CDR1 is LNHDA, CDR2 SQIVND, per germline (reference sequence). The CDR3 has 16 residues. V was clipped by 1 base and J by 4 bases, with 16 bases between them. CDR3 DNA: TGTGCCAGTAGTATAGGAGGTGGAGTGATGGGCTATGGCTACACCTTC. Its translation: CASSIGGGVMGYGYTF.

The chain joins TRBV30 to TRBJ1-1, with D tentatively TRBD1 (5 bases). This CDR3 is built from 14 residues. Germline V gene lookup returns CDR1 GTSNPN and CDR2 SVGIG (reference sequence). V was clipped by 3 bases and J by 0 bases, with 11 bases between them. The DNA of the CDR3 is TGTGCCTGGAGGGGGCTACTCATGAACACTGAAGCTTTCTTT. This sequence encodes CAWRGLLMNTEAFF.

The rearrangement uses TRBV27 and TRBJ2-5; 8 nucleotides agree with TRBD2. Germline V lookup: CDR1 MNHEY, CDR2 SMNVEV (reference sequence). The CDR3 length is 16 residues. The J segment lost 5 bases and the V segment lost 5 bases, leaving 13 bases of the junction unmatched. CDR3 region: CASSRPGLGTRETQYF. The CDR3 DNA is TGTGCCAGCAGTAGGCCGGGACTAGGGACTCGCGAGACCCAGTACTTC.

The chain has TRBV6-6 and TRBJ2-3, with a weak D call TRBD1 (6 bases). Deletions cut 6 bases from V and 6 bases from J, with 13 bases between. Germline lookup yields CDR1 MNHNY and CDR2 SVGAGI (reference sequence). The CDR3 length is 13 residues. This chain's CDR3 is CASRSQGRDTQYF. The CDR3 coding sequence is TGTGCCAGCAGATCACAGGGTCGCGATACGCAGTATTTT.